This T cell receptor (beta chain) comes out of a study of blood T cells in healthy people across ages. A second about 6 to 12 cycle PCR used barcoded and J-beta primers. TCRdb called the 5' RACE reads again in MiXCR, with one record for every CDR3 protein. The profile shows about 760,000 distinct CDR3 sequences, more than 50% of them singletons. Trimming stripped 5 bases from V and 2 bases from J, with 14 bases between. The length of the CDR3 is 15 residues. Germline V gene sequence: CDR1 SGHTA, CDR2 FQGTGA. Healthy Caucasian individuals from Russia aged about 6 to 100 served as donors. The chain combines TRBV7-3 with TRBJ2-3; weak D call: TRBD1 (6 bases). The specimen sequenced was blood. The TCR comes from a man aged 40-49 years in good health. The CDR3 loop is CASSATGQYTDTQYF. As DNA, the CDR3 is TGTGCCAGCAGCGCCACCGGACAGTACACAGATACGCAGTATTTT.